The rows below give T cell receptor beta chains drawn from one sample of a study of cytomegalovirus exposure and HLA in healthy donors. Profiling relied on immunoSEQ multiplex PCR, and the TCRdb table lists in-frame clones only, not all of them. The sample includes around 200,000 clones, 79% seen only once; the top ten take roughly 1.5%. Sequencing was carried out using PBMCs. The receptors here all came from a man between 45 and 60 years old in good health and CMV-seronegative. Each CDR3 is given with its conserved first and last residue. D genes are given only for firm matches. Only some rows state a clone size, as once, few, many or a class for expanded clones.

clone_size	d_call	cdr3_length	v_call	j_call	cdr3_nt	cdr3_aa
once	TRBD2	15	TRBV6-5	TRBJ2-7	TGTGCCAGCAGTTACTCGGTTAGCGGGAGGGACGAGCAGTACTTC	CASSYSVSGRDEQYF
NA	TRBD2	17	TRBV5-4	TRBJ2-3	TGTGCCAGCAGCTCGCCGGGACTAGCGGCAAACACAGATACGCAGTATTTT	CASSSPGLAANTDTQYF
NA	NA	14	TRBV9	TRBJ1-2	TGTGCCAGCAGCGTAGGCGGGGATACCTATGGCTACACCTTC	CASSVGGDTYGYTF
NA	NA	15	TRBV5-1	TRBJ1-5	TGCGCCAGCAGCTTGGAGTCAGGGGAAAATCAGCCCCAGCATTTT	CASSLESGENQPQHF
few	TRBD2	15	TRBV5-1	TRBJ2-7	TGCGCCAGCACCGTAGAAGCGGGAGTTTACTACGAGCAGTACTTC	CASTVEAGVYYEQYF
NA	NA	11	TRBV28	TRBJ1-5	TGTGCCAGCAGCTACGATCAGCCCCAGCATTTT	CASSYDQPQHF
NA	TRBD2	17	TRBV10-3	TRBJ2-7	TGTGCCATCAGTGTCCGGGGACTAGCGGGATTCTCCTACGAGCAGTACTTC	CAISVRGLAGFSYEQYF
NA	NA	12	TRBV18	TRBJ1-1	TGTGCCAGCTCACCACCGACTGGTGAAGCTTTCTTT	CASSPPTGEAFF
NA	TRBD2	17	TRBV5-6	TRBJ2-1	TGTGCCAGCAGCGACTATAGCGGGAGGACCTCATACAATGAGCAGTTCTTC	CASSDYSGRTSYNEQFF
once	NA	12	TRBV11-2	TRBJ1-2	TGTGCCAGCAGCATCAAAAACTATGGCTACACCTTC	CASSIKNYGYTF
NA	NA	12	TRBV28	TRBJ1-5	TGTGCCAGCACCAAAAGGGGACAACGCCAGCATTTT	CASTKRGQRQHF
NA	TRBD1	17	TRBV5-1	TRBJ1-2	TGCGCCAGCAGCTTGGATCCGGGGACAGGTACCAACTATGGCTACACCTTC	CASSLDPGTGTNYGYTF
NA	TRBD1	15	TRBV5-4	TRBJ2-3	TGTGCCAGCAGCCCGGGTGGGACAGGGTCAGATACGCAGTATTTT	CASSPGGTGSDTQYF
NA	TRBD2	20	TRBV28	TRBJ2-3	TGTGCCAGCAGTGCCATAAACCCTGGACTAGCCGGAGAGAGGTCAGATACGCAGTATTTT	CASSAINPGLAGERSDTQYF
NA	NA	12	TRBV9	TRBJ1-3	TGTGCCAGCAGCGTAATTTCGGACACCATATATTTT	CASSVISDTIYF
NA	TRBD1	16	TRBV28	TRBJ2-3	TGTGCCAGCAGTTTACGGGACAGGATTAGCACAGATACGCAGTATTTT	CASSLRDRISTDTQYF
few	NA	17	TRBV4-1	TRBJ1-2	TGCGCCAGCAGCCCTCATCCGGAGGCAGGGAGGGACTATGGCTACACCTTC	CASSPHPEAGRDYGYTF
NA	NA	15	TRBV5-1	TRBJ2-7	TGCGCCAGCAGCTTTAGCAGGGGCCAAACCTACGAGCAGTACTTC	CASSFSRGQTYEQYF
NA	TRBD2	13	TRBV6-5	TRBJ2-7	TGTGCCAGCAAAACTAGCGGGACCTACGAGCAGTACTTC	CASKTSGTYEQYF